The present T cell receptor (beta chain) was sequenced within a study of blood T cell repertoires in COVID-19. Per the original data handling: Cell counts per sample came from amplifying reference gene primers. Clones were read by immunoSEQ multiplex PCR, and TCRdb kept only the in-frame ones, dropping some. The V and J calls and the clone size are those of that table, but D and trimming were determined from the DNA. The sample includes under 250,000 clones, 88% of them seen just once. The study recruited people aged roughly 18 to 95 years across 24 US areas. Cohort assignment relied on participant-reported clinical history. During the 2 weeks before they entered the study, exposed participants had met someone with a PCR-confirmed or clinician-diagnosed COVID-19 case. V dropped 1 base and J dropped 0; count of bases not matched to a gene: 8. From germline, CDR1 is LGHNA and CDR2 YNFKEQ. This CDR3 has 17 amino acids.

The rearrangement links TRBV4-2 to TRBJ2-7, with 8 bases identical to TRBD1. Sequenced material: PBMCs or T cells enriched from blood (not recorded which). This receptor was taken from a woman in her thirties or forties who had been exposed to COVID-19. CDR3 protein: CASSQADREALSYEQYF. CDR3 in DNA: TGTGCCAGCAGCCAAGCGGACAGGGAAGCCCTCTCCTACGAGCAGTACTTC.